The sample holds one count of the clone carrying this T cell receptor beta chain. Deletions cut 4 bases from V and 11 bases from J, with 18 bases between. Germline assignment: CDR1 MGHRA and CDR2 YSYEKL. The CDR3 runs 15 residues. These data originate in a study of blood T cell repertoires in COVID-19. Study-wide background: Both acute and convalescent COVID-19 samples were obtained from the United States, Italy and Spain. PBMCs, B-cell-depleted T cells, or T cells were the source of the cDNA or gDNA that made up the material.

Authors' analysis steps: Scientists estimated how many nucleated cells there were by amplifying reference gene primers. Repertoires were generated with immunoSEQ multiplex PCR, while TCRdb's copy carries only in-frame clones and drops some. The V and J calls and clone size are taken from that table; D and trimming were inferred from the DNA. This sample carries roughly 250,000 clones, 82% of them seen once, and the ten largest clones take under 15%. This chain uses TRBV4-1 with TRBJ1-6; tentatively, D is TRBD1 (6 bases). The TCR was taken from a woman aged 60 to 75 with active or convalescent COVID-19. Sequencing was done on a sample of peripheral blood. The CDR3 nucleotides read TGCGCCAGCAGCCCCGACAGGACCCAAGGGGCACCCCTCCACTTT. Its translation: CASSPDRTQGAPLHF.